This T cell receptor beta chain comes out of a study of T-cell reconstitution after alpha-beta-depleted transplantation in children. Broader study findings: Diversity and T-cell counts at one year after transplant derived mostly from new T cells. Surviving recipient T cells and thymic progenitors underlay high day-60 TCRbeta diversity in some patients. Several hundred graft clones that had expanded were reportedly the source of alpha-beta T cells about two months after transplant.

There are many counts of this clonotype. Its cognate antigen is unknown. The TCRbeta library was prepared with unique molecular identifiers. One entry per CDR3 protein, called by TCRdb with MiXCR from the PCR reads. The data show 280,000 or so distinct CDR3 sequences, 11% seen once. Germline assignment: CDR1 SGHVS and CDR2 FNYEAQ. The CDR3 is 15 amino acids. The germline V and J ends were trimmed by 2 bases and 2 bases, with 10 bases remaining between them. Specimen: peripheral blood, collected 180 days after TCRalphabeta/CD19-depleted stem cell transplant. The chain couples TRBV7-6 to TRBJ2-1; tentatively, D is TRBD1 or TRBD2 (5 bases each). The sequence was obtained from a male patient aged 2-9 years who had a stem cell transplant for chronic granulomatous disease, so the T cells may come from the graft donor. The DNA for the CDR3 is TGTGCCAGCAGCTTATTTCCGGGACCCTACAATGAGCAGTTCTTC. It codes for CASSLFPGPYNEQFF. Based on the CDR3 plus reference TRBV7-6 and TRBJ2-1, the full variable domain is GAGVSQSPRYKVTKRGQDVALRCDPISGHVSLYWYRQALGQGPEFLTYFNYEAQQDKSGLPNDRFSAERPEGSISTLTIQRTEQRDSAMYRCASSLFPGPYNEQFFGPGTRLTVL.